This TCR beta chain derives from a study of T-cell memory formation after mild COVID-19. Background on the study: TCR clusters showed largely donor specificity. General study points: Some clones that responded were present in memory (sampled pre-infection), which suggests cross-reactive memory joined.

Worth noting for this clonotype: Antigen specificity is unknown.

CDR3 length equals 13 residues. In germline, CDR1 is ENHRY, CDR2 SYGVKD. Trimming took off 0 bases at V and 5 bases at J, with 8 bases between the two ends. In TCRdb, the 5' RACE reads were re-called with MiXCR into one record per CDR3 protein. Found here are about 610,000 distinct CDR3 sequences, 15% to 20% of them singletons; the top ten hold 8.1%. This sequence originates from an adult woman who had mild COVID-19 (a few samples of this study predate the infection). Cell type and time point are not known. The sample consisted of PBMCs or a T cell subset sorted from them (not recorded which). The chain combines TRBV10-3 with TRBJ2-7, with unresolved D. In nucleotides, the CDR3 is TGTGCCATCAGTGAGTCCTGGCAGGACGAGCAGTACTTC. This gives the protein CAISESWQDEQYF.